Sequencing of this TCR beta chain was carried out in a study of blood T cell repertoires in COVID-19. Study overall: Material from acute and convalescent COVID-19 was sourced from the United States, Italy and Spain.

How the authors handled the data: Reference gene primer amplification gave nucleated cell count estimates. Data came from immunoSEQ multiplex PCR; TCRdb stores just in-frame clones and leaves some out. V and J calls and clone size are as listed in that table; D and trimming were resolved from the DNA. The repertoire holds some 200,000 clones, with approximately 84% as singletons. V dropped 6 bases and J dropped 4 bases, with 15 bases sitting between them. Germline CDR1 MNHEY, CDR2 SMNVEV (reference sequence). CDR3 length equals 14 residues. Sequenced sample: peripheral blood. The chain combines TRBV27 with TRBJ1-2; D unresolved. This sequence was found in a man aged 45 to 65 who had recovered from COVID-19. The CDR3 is CASSPVSSFYGYTF. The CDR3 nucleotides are TGTGCCAGCAGCCCCGTATCGAGTTTCTATGGCTACACCTTC.